This TCR beta chain emerged from a study of cytomegalovirus exposure and HLA in healthy donors. General study points: One variant, a missense change in DCLRE1C, was linked in a later analysis to TCR beta V- and J-gene trimming. It was reported in a later analysis that an Asian-associated ancestry cluster showed fewer N-insertions than the 666-donor mean. Whilst most TCR sequences proved rare, a subset of public TCRs occurred across many donors. Accurate prediction of most subjects' HLA-A and HLA-B alleles from TCR beta sequences was reported.

Concerning this clone itself: Its antigen is unidentified.

A multiplex PCR was run with 60 Vbeta primers and 13 Jbeta primers. Libraries were prepared by immunoSEQ multiplex PCR; TCRdb keeps only in-frame clonotypes and omits some of them. The profile shows under 150,000 clones, 60% to 80% of them singletons. The germline V gene has CDR1 SGHNT and CDR2 YYREEE (reference sequence). This CDR3 spans 15 amino acids. The junction had 2 bases not matched to a gene; V was cut back by 2 bases and J by 3 bases. The V gene is TRBV5-4, the J gene TRBJ2-2; TRBD2 agrees at 9 bases. Sequencing was done on a sample of PBMCs. This clonotype was sampled from a woman between 25 and 40 years old in good health and CMV-seronegative. The CDR3 sequence is CASSLAGGHTGELFF. As DNA, the CDR3 is TGTGCCAGCAGCTTAGCGGGGGGCCACACCGGGGAGCTGTTTTTT.